This T cell receptor beta chain was retrieved from a study of post-analysis software for immune sequencing data. As for the study in general: The disease courses covered relapsing-remitting, secondary progressive and progressive-relapsing multiple sclerosis.

As to this clonotype: What it binds is not known.

Study-level results: In patients, TRBV5-6, TRBV5-1 and TRBV20-1 belonged to roughly five TRBV segments found more frequently than in controls. Controls significantly exceeded multiple sclerosis patients in normalized Chao1 diversity. The F measure placed samples prepared in the same batch into strongly shared clusters.

Germline V lookup: CDR1 MNHEY, CDR2 SVGAGI. This CDR3 spans 16 amino acids. V was clipped by 6 bases and J by 1 base; unmatched bases: 6. Each TCR beta cDNA library carried unique molecular identifiers. A population of roughly 1 to 11 million T cells gave rise to around 530,000 cDNA molecules. TCRdb processed the PCR reads anew with MiXCR; each CDR3 protein has one entry. In the table there are 550,000 to 700,000 distinct CDR3 sequences, 40% to 50% of which are singletons. The receptor was isolated from a girl aged 5 to 17 with multiple sclerosis. J is TRBJ1-5 and V is TRBV6-5; 10 bases agree with TRBD1. Sequenced: blood. CDR3: CASRLTGGVSNQPQHF. The CDR3 DNA reads TGTGCCAGCAGGCTGACAGGGGGCGTCAGCAATCAGCCCCAGCATTTT.